This TCR beta chain was sequenced during a study of T-cell reconstitution after alpha-beta-depleted transplantation in children (dated by TCRdb to 2016 to 2017). Looking at the study overall: The study quantitatively tracked T-cell immune reconstitution after TCRalphabeta/CD19-depleted allogeneic hematopoietic cell transplantation in children using TCR repertoire profiling.

Comments on this clonotype: Its antigen is unknown. Per-nucleotide qualities are absent, and no much larger clonotype sits a single base away.

Results and caveats for the whole study, not just this receptor: The frequencies of hyperexpanded clones fell over the following months, and after one year, T-cell counts and TCRbeta diversity were mostly attributed to newly produced T cells. In some patients, the high TCRbeta diversity seen at day 60 was put down to recipient T cells and intrathymic progenitors that had survived conditioning. The apparently early alphabetaT-cell count recovery about two months after transplant was reportedly dependent on only several hundred rapidly expanded clones derived from non-depleted graft cells.

Library preparation used PCR. TCRdb shows the sequencer as Illumina HiSeq 2500. TCR library preparation used molecular barcoding, with unique molecular identifiers applied to normalize quantification of the TCRbeta repertoire. The raw public reads went through TCRdb reprocessing: fastp at Q25, MiXCR clone calling, in-frame beta chains kept. Every entry covers one CDR3 protein and lists the most common genes and DNA from its rows. Recorded for this sample are around 490,000 distinct CDR3 sequences; about 10% of them occurred a single time. Less than 15% of the sample is held by the ten biggest clonotypes. The germline V gene provides CDR1 KGHDR and CDR2 SFDVKD. V sheds 0 bases and J sheds 7 bases, leaving 7 bases between their ends. The CDR3 holds 13 amino acids from the cysteine to the phenylalanine. Of all the DNA, just the CDR3 is kept, 39 bases in frame from base 1. The label giving this sample's treatment or condition can be read as: allogeneic hematopoietic cell transplantation with graft depleted of TCRalphabeta T cells and CD19 B cells. The transplant recipients were children given TCRalphabeta/CD19-depleted allogeneic hematopoietic cell grafts.

The sequence was obtained from a female patient between 2 and 15 years old who had a stem cell transplant for aplastic anemia, so the T cells may come from the graft donor. The sequence is built from TRBV24-1 and TRBJ2-3, with the D gene call left open. The sequences come from PBMCs, mostly from graft donor cells, collected 180 days after TCRalphabeta/CD19-depleted stem cell transplant. The CDR3 corresponds to CATSDLSWNTQYF. The nucleotide sequence reads TGTGCCACCAGTGATTTGAGCTGGAATACGCAGTATTTT.